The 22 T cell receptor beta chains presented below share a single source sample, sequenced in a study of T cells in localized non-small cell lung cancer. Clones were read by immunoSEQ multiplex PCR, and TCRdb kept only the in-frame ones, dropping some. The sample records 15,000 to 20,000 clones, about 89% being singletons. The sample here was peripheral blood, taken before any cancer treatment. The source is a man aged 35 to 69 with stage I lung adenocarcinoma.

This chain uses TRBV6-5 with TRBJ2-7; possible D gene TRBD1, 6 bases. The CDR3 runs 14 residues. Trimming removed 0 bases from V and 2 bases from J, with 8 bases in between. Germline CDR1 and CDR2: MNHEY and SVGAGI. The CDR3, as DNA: TGTGCCAGCAGTTACTCGACAGGACCCTACGAGCAGTACTTC. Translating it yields CASSYSTGPYEQYF.

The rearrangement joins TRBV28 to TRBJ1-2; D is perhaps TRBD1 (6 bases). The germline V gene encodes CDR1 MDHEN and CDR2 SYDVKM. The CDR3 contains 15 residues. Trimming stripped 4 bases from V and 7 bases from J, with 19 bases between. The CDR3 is CASSSPSGGGLGYTF. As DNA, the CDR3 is TGTGCCAGCAGTTCCCCAAGTGGCGGGGGCCTTGGCTACACCTTC.

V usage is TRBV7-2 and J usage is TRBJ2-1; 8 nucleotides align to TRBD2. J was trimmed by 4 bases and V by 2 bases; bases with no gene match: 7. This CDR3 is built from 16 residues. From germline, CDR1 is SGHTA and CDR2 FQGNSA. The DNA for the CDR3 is TGTGCCAGCAGCTTAACCGGGACTAGGGGGTACAATGAGCAGTTCTTC. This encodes CASSLTGTRGYNEQFF.

CDR3 bases: TGCGCCAGCAGCTTGGGGGGACTAGCTGTCATCTCCGAGCAGTACTTC. This sequence encodes CASSLGGLAVISEQYF. This chain connects TRBV5-1 to TRBJ2-7; 9 positions match TRBD2. The CDR3 is 16 amino acids. Unmatched junction bases numbered 10, after V lost 0 bases and J lost 6 bases. The germline CDR1 and CDR2 sequences are SGHRS and YFSETQ.

This CDR3 is CASSPPGGRGAFF. CDR3 nucleotides: TGTGCCAGCAGCCCTCCCGGGGGCAGGGGCGCTTTCTTT. The chain has TRBV27 and TRBJ1-1; D might be TRBD1 (6 bases). Germline V lookup: CDR1 MNHEY, CDR2 SMNVEV (reference sequence). V was clipped by 6 bases and J by 11 bases, with 19 bases between them. The CDR3 is 13 residues long.

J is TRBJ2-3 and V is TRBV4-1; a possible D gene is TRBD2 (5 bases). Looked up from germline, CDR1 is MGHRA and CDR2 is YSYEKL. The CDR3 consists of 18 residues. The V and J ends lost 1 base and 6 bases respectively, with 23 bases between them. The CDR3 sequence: CASSQALTSQSRSDTQYF. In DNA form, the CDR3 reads TGCGCCAGCAGCCAAGCCCTCACTAGTCAAAGCCGATCCGATACGCAGTATTTT.

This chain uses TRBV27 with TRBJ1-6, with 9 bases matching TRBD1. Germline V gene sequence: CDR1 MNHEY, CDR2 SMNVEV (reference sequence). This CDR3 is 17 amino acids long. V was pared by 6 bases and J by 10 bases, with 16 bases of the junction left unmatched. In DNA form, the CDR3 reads TGTGCCAGCAGCATTCGACCCACCGGGACAGGGCAATCACCCCTCCACTTT. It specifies CASSIRPTGTGQSPLHF.

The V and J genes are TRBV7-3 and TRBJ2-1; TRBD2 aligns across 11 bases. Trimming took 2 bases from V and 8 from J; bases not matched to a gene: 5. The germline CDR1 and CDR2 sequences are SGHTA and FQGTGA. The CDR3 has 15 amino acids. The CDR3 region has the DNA TGTGCCAGCAGCTTACTAGCGGGAGGAGTCGATGAGCAGTTCTTC. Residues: CASSLLAGGVDEQFF.

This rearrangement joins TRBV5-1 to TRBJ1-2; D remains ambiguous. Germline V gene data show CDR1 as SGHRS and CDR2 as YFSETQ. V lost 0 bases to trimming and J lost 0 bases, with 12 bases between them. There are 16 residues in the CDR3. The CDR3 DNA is TGCGCCAGCAGCTTGGGCCCGACGGAAGCTAACTATGGCTACACCTTC. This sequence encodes CASSLGPTEANYGYTF.

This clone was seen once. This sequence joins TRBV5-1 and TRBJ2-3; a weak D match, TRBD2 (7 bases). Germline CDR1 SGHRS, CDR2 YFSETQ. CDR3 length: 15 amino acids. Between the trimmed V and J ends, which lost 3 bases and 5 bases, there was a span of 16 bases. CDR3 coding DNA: TGCGCCAGCAGCTCAGCGGGACAATTTGAAGATACGCAGTATTTT. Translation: CASSSAGQFEDTQYF. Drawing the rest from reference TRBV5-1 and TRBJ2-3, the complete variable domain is KAGVTQTPRYLIKTRGQQVTLSCSPISGHRSVSWYQQTPGQGLQFLFEYFSETQRNKGNFPGRFSGRQFSNSRSEMNVSTLELGDSALYLCASSSAGQFEDTQYFGPGTRLTVL.

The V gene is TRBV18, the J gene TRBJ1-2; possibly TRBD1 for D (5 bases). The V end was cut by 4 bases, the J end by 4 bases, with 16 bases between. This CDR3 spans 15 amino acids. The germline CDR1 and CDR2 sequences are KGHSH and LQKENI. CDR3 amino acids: CASSLPGGELYGYTF. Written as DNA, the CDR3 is TGTGCCAGCTCACTCCCCGGGGGGGAACTCTATGGCTACACCTTC.

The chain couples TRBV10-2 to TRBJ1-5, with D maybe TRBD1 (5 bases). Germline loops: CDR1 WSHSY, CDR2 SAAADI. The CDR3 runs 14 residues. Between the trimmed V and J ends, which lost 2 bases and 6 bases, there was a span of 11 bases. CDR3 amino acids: CASSEGALSQPQHF. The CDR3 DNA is TGCGCCAGCAGTGAGGGGGCCCTTAGTCAGCCCCAGCATTTT.

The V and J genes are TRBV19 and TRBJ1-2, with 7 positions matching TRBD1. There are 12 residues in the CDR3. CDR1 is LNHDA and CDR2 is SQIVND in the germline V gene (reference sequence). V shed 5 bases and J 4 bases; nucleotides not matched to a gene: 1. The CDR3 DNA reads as TGTGCCAGTAGTTGGGACAGCTATGGCTACACCTTC. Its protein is CASSWDSYGYTF.

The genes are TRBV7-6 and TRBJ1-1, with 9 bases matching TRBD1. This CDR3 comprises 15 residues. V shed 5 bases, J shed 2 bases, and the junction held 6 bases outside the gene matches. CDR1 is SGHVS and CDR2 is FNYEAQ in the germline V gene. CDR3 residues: CASSAWDRANTEAFF. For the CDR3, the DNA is TGTGCCAGCAGCGCTTGGGACAGGGCCAACACTGAAGCTTTCTTT.

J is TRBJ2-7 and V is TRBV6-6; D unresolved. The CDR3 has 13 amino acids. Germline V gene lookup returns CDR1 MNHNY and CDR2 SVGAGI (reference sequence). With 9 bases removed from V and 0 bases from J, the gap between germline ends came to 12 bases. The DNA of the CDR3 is TGTGCCAGTCTCACACAGAACTCCTACGAGCAGTACTTC. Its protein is CASLTQNSYEQYF.

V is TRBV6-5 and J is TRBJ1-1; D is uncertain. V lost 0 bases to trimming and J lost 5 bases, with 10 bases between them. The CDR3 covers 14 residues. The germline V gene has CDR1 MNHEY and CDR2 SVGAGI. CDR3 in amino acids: CASSYSDARTEAFF. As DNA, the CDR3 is TGTGCCAGCAGTTACTCGGACGCGAGGACTGAAGCTTTCTTT.

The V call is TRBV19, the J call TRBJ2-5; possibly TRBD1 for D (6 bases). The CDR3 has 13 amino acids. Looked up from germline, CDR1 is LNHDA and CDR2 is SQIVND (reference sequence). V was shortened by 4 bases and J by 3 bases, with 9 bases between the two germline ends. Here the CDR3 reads CASSKGHEETQYF. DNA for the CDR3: TGTGCCAGTAGTAAGGGACACGAAGAGACCCAGTACTTC.

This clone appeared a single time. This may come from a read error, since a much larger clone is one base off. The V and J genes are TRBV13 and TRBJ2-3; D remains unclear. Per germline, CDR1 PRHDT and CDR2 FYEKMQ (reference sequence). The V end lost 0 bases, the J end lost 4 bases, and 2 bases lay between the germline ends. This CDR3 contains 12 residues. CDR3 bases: TGTGCCAGCAGCTTAGGGGCAGATACGCAGTATTTT. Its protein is CASSLGADTQYF.

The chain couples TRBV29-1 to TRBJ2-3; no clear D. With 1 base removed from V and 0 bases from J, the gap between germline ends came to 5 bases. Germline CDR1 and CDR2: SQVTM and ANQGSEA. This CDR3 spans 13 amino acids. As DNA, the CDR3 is TGCAGCGTTGAAGGGGCTAGCACAGATACGCAGTATTTT. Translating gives CSVEGASTDTQYF.

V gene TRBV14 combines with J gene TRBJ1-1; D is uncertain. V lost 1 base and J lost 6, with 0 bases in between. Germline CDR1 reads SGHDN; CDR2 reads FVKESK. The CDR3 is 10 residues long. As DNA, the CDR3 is TGTGCCAGCAGCCAAGCTGAAGCTTTCTTT. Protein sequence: CASSQAEAFF.

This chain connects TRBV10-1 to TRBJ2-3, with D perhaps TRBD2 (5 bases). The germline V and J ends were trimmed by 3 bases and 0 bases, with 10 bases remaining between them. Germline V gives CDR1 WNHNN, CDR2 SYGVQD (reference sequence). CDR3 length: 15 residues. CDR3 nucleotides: TGCGCCAGCAGTGAAAATAGCGCTAGCACAGATACGCAGTATTTT. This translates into CASSENSASTDTQYF.

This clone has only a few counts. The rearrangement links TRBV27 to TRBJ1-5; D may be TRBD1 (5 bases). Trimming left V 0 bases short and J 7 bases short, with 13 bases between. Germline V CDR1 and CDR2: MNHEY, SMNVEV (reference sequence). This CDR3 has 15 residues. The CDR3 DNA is TGTGCCAGCAGTTTATCCAGGGCCACCTCACAGCCCCAGCATTTT. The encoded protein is CASSLSRATSQPQHF.